This TCR beta chain emerged from a study of shared clonotypes between healthy human individuals. Naive CD8 cells, CD45RO-negative and positively selected for CCR7, excluded terminally differentiated effector memory CD45RA+ cells. Each cell subset's genomic DNA was divided evenly among several immunoSEQ plates. The method was immunoSEQ multiplex PCR; TCRdb's version includes in-frame clones alone and lacks a portion of them. The table records about 2 million clones, about 95% of them present only once. The CDR3 contains 16 residues. V lost 0 bases and J lost 0, with 9 bases in between. Germline V gives CDR1 MNHEY, CDR2 SVGAGI.

The chain uses TRBV6-5 and TRBJ1-5, with D possibly being TRBD1 (6 bases). The sequencing sample was made of naive CD8+ T cells sorted from blood. This receptor was obtained from a young man in good health. The CDR3 DNA follows: TGTGCCAGCAGTTACTCAGGGGGGGATAGCAATCAGCCCCAGCATTTT. It codes for CASSYSGGDSNQPQHF.